Listed here are 15 T cell receptor beta chains from one sample, sequenced in a study of blood T cell repertoires in COVID-19. Profiling relied on immunoSEQ multiplex PCR, and the TCRdb table lists in-frame clones only, not all of them. The sample lists under 100,000 clones, roughly 82% occurring once. Sequencing input: peripheral blood. The receptors originated from a man aged 60 to 75 with acute or convalescent COVID-19.

The CDR3 nucleotides read TGTGCCAGCAGCCAAGATCGCCCGGGGAATAGCGAGCAGTACTTC. Translated, it gives CASSQDRPGNSEQYF. The gene calls are TRBV3-1 (or the pseudogene TRBV3-2) and TRBJ2-7; weak D call: TRBD2 (5 bases). The CDR3 extends over 15 amino acids. Deletions cut 0 bases from V and 6 bases from J, with 15 bases between. Germline-derived CDR1 and CDR2 are LGHDT and YNNKEL (reference sequence).

V is TRBV5-1 and J is TRBJ2-1; TRBD2 aligns across 11 bases. The CDR3 totals 16 residues. The germline CDR1 and CDR2 sequences are SGHRS and YFSETQ. V lost 4 bases to trimming and J lost 6 bases; unmatched junction nucleotides: 9. The chain's CDR3 is CASSPLAGGSGNEQFF. DNA of the CDR3: TGCGCCAGCAGCCCTTTAGCGGGAGGGTCTGGCAATGAGCAGTTCTTC.

This clone came up a few times. The rearrangement joins TRBV7-2 to TRBJ2-7; D gene uncertain. The CDR3 extends over 13 amino acids. The V and J ends lost 4 bases and 3 bases respectively, with 10 bases between them. CDR1 is SGHTA and CDR2 is FQGNSA in the germline V gene. CDR3 in DNA: TGTGCCAGCAGCTCTGCGAAGCACTACGAGCAGTACTTC. Protein: CASSSAKHYEQYF.

The chain joins TRBV29-1 to TRBJ1-5, with D uncertain. Deletions cut 6 bases from V and 0 bases from J, with 9 bases between. The CDR3 has 13 residues. CDR1 and CDR2 from the germline V gene are SQVTM and ANQGSEA. The CDR3 region is CSVRQDSNQPQHF. CDR3 nucleotide sequence: TGCAGCGTCCGGCAGGATAGCAATCAGCCCCAGCATTTT.

V is TRBV11-2 and J is TRBJ2-1; 7 positions match TRBD2. The CDR3 loop spans 16 amino acids. Germline CDR1 and CDR2: SGHAT and FQNNGV. The J segment lost 7 bases and the V segment lost 1 base, leaving 10 bases of the junction unmatched. The chain's CDR3 is CASSLGLAVSGNEQFF. The DNA of the CDR3 is TGTGCCAGCAGCTTAGGCCTAGCGGTCTCGGGGAATGAGCAGTTCTTC.

V usage is TRBV5-1 and J usage is TRBJ2-1; 12 bases align to TRBD2. The V segment lost 4 bases and the J segment 7 bases; nucleotides outside the gene matches: 6. This CDR3 is built from 15 residues. Germline values: CDR1 SGHRS, CDR2 YFSETQ. CDR3 sequence: CASSLTSGSRNEQFF. DNA of the CDR3: TGCGCCAGCAGCCTGACTAGCGGGAGTCGGAATGAGCAGTTCTTC.

The chain couples TRBV18 to TRBJ2-1; 10 bases line up with TRBD2. V was clipped by 1 base and J by 8 bases; unmatched bases: 8. Germline-derived CDR1 and CDR2 are KGHSH and LQKENI. The CDR3 is 16 amino acids. The CDR3 protein is CASSPRRAGGVDEQFF. The CDR3 DNA sequence: TGTGCCAGCTCACCACGGAGAGCGGGAGGGGTGGATGAGCAGTTCTTC. Drawing the rest from reference TRBV18 and TRBJ2-1, the complete variable domain is NAGVMQNPRHLVRRRGQEARLRCSPMKGHSHVYWYRQLPEEGLKFMVYLQKENIIDESGMPKERFSAEFPKEGPSILRIQQVVRGDSAAYFCASSPRRAGGVDEQFFGPGTRLTVL.

This chain uses TRBV7-2 with TRBJ1-1, with 7 bases lining up with TRBD1. Germline CDR1 SGHTA, CDR2 FQGNSA. V lost 5 bases, J lost 0 bases, and 3 bases stayed unmatched. The CDR3 contains 14 residues. The CDR3 spells CASSRDRVNTEAFF. For the CDR3, the DNA is TGTGCCAGCAGCAGAGACAGGGTGAACACTGAAGCTTTCTTT.

V gene TRBV27 combines with J gene TRBJ1-1; D possibly corresponds to TRBD1 (6 bases). Germline assignment: CDR1 MNHEY and CDR2 SMNVEV (reference sequence). This CDR3 region has 17 residues. Between the trimmed V and J ends, which lost 4 bases and 4 bases, there was a span of 22 bases. The chain's CDR3 is CASSSQERRGGGTEAFF. The CDR3 DNA reads as TGTGCCAGCAGTTCACAGGAGCGTCGAGGGGGTGGCACTGAAGCTTTCTTT.

V and J are TRBV9 and TRBJ2-7, with D possibly TRBD1 on 5 matching bases. The CDR3 totals 15 residues. CDR1 and CDR2 from the germline V gene are SGDLS and YYNGEE. Trimming pared 2 bases from V and 1 base from J, leaving 13 bases between. This CDR3 reads CASSVQGLPSYEQYF. CDR3 nucleotide sequence: TGTGCCAGCAGCGTTCAGGGCCTCCCTTCCTACGAGCAGTACTTC.

The chain joins TRBV29-1 to TRBJ1-1; 10 nucleotides match TRBD1. V lost 6 bases to trimming and J lost 5 bases; unmatched junction nucleotides: 6. This CDR3 contains 13 residues. The germline V gene has CDR1 SQVTM and CDR2 ANQGSEA. Here the CDR3 reads CSVVPGQGTEAFF. CDR3 coding DNA: TGCAGCGTCGTACCGGGACAGGGGACTGAAGCTTTCTTT.

CDR3 nucleotides: TGTGCCACCAGCAATTTCAGGGGCAAATACGCAGATACGCAGTATTTT. This gives the protein CATSNFRGKYADTQYF. The rearrangement joins TRBV15 to TRBJ2-3; a weak D match, TRBD1 (6 bases). Deletions cut 4 bases from V and 4 bases from J, with 18 bases between. The V gene's germline CDR1 is LNHNV and CDR2 YYDKDF (reference sequence). This CDR3 has 16 residues.

The rearrangement uses TRBV10-2 and TRBJ1-2; TRBD1 agrees at 7 bases. Per the germline V gene, CDR1 is WSHSY and CDR2 is SAAADI. V gave up 6 bases and J gave up 6 bases; unmatched junction bases: 13. This CDR3 is built from 15 residues. The CDR3 loop reads CASRFNRGRLDGYTF. The CDR3 nucleotides read TGCGCCAGCAGGTTCAACAGGGGACGGTTAGATGGCTACACCTTC.

This rearrangement joins TRBV25-1 to TRBJ1-2; 8 nucleotides agree with TRBD1. The V gene's germline CDR1 is MGHDK and CDR2 SYGVNS. The CDR3 spans 15 residues. The V segment lost 1 base and the J segment 3 bases; nucleotides outside the gene matches: 4. DNA for the CDR3: TGTGCCAGCAGTGAATGCAGGGGGCCCTACTATGGCTACACCTTC. This translates into CASSECRGPYYGYTF.

In its sample, this clone was seen once. The chain recombines TRBV9 with TRBJ2-5, with TRBD1 matching 9 bases. V shed 0 bases and J 2 bases; nucleotides not matched to a gene: 2. The CDR3 length is 15 residues. Germline CDR1 reads SGDLS; CDR2 reads YYNGEE. CDR3 amino acids: CASSVAGTGQETQYF. The CDR3 DNA sequence: TGTGCCAGCAGCGTAGCCGGGACAGGGCAAGAGACCCAGTACTTC.